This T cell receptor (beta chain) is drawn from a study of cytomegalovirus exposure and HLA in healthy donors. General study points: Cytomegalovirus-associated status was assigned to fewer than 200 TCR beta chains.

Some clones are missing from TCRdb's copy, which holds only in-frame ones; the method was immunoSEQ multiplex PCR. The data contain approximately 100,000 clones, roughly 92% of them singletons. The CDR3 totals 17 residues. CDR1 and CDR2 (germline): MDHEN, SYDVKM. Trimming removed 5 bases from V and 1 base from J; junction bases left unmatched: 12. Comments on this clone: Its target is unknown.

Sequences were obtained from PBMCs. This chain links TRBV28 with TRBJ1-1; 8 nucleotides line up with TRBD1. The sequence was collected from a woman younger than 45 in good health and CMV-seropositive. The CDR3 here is CASSLPGGPPWNTEAFF. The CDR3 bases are TGTGCCAGCAGTCTGCCAGGGGGCCCCCCGTGGAACACTGAAGCTTTCTTT.